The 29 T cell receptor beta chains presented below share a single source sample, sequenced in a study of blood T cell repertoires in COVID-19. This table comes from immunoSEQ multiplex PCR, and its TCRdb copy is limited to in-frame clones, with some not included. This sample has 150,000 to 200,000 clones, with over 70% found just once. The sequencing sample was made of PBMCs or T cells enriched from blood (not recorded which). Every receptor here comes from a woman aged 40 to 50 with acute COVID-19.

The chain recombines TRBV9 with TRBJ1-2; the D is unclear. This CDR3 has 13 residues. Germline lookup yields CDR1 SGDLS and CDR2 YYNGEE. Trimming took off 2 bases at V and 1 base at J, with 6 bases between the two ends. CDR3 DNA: TGTGCCAGCAGCGTGTCCGTTAACTATGGCTACACCTTC. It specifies CASSVSVNYGYTF.

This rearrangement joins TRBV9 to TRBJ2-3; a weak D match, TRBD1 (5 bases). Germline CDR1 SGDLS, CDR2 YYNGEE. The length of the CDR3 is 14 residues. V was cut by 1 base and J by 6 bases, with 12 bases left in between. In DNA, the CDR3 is TGTGCCAGCAGCGTACCCGCCAGGGCGGATACGCAGTATTTT. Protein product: CASSVPARADTQYF.

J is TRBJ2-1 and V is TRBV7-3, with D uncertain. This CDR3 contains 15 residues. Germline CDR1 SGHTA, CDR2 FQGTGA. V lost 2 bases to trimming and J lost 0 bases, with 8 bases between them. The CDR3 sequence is CASSLDAGSYNEQFF. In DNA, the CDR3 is TGTGCCAGCAGCTTAGACGCAGGCTCCTACAATGAGCAGTTCTTC. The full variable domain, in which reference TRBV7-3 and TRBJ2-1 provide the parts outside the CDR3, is GAGVSQTPSNKVTEKGKYVELRCDPISGHTALYWYRQSLGQGPEFLIYFQGTGAADDSGLPNDRFFAVRPEGSVSTLKIQRTERGDSAVYLCASSLDAGSYNEQFFGPGTRLTVL.

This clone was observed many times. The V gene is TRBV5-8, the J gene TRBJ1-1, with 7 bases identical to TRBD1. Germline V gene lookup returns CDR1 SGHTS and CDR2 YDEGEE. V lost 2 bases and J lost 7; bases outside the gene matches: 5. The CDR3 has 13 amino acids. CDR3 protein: CASSLRQGLEAFF. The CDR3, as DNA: TGTGCCAGCAGCTTACGACAGGGACTTGAAGCTTTCTTT.

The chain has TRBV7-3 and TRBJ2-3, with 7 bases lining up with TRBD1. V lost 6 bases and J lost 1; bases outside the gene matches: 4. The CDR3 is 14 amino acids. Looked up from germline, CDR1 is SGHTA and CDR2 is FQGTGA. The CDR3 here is CASRRTGGTDTQYF. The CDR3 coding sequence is TGTGCCAGCAGGAGGACAGGAGGCACAGATACGCAGTATTTT. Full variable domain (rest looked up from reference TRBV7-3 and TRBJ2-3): GAGVSQTPSNKVTEKGKYVELRCDPISGHTALYWYRQSLGQGPEFLIYFQGTGAADDSGLPNDRFFAVRPEGSVSTLKIQRTERGDSAVYLCASRRTGGTDTQYFGPGTRLTVL.

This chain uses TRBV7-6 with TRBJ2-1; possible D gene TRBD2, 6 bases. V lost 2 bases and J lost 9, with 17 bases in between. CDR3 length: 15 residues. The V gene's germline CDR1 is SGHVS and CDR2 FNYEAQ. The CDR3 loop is CASSLLAREQAEQFF. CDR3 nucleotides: TGTGCCAGCAGCTTACTAGCTCGGGAGCAAGCTGAGCAGTTCTTC.

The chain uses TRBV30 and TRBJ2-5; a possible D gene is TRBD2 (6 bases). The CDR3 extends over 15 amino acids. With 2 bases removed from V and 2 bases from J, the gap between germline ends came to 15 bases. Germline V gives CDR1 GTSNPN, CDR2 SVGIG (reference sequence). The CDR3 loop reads CAWSRGDSPQETQYF. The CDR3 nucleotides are TGTGCCTGGAGTCGTGGGGACTCCCCTCAAGAGACCCAGTACTTC.

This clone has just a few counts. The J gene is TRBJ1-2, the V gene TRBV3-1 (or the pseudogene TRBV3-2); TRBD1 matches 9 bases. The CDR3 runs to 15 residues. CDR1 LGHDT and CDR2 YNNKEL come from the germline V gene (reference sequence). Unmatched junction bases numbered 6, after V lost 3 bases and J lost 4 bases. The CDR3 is CASSQTGTGSYGYTF. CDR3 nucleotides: TGTGCCAGCAGCCAGACCGGGACAGGGTCCTATGGCTACACCTTC.

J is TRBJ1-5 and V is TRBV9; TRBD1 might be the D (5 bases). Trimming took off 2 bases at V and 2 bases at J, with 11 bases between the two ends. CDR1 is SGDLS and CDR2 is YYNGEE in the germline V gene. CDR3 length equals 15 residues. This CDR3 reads CASSVGGFGNQPQHF. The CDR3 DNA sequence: TGTGCCAGCAGCGTCGGGGGTTTCGGCAATCAGCCCCAGCATTTT.

CDR3 region: CASSPDSGRQETQYF. The CDR3 DNA sequence: TGTGCCAGCAGCCCGGACAGTGGCCGCCAAGAGACCCAGTACTTC. The chain carries TRBV5-4 and TRBJ2-5, with D perhaps matching TRBD1 (6 bases). The germline V gene encodes CDR1 SGHNT and CDR2 YYREEE (reference sequence). The length of the CDR3 is 15 residues. V was trimmed by 4 bases and J by 1 base, leaving 14 bases between them.

CDR3 DNA sequence: TGTGCCAGCAGTTACTCTACAGGGCGAACCTACGAGCAGTACTTC. Its protein product is CASSYSTGRTYEQYF. This chain joins TRBV6-6 and TRBJ2-7; perhaps TRBD1 as D (6 bases). The germline V gene encodes CDR1 MNHNY and CDR2 SVGAGI (reference sequence). The CDR3 extends over 15 amino acids. V gave up 0 bases and J gave up 2 bases, with 11 bases separating them.

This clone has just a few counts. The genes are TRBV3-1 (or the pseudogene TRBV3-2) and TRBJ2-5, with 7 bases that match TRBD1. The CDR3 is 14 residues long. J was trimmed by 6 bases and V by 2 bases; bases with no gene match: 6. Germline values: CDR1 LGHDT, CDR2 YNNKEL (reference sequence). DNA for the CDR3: TGTGCCAGCAGCCAATCTACAGGGGCAAAGACCCAGTACTTC. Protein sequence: CASSQSTGAKTQYF.

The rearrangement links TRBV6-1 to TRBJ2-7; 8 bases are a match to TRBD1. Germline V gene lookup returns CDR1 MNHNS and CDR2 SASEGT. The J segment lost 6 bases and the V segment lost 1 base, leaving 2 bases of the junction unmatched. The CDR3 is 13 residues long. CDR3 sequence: CASSEGQGTEQYF. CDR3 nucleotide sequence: TGTGCCAGCAGTGAAGGACAGGGGACCGAGCAGTACTTC.

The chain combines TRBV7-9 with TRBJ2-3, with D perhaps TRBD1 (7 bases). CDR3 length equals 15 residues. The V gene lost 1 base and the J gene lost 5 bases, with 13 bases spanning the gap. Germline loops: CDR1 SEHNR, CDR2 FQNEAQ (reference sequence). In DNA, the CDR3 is TGTGCCAGCAGCTTAGATGGAGGGGGCAGAGATACGCAGTATTTT. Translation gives CASSLDGGGRDTQYF.

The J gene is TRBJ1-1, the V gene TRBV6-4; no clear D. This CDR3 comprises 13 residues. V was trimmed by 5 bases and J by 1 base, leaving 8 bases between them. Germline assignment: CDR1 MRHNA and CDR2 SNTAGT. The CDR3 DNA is TGTGCCAGCAGTCCAGAAAAGAACACTGAAGCTTTCTTT. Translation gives CASSPEKNTEAFF.

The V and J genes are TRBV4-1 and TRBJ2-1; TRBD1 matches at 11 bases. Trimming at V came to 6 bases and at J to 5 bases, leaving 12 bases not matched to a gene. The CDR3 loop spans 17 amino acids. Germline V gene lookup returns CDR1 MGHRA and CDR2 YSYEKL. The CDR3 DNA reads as TGCGCCAGCAGGGGGGGACAGGGGGGTTACCAGCACAATGAGCAGTTCTTC. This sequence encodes CASRGGQGGYQHNEQFF.

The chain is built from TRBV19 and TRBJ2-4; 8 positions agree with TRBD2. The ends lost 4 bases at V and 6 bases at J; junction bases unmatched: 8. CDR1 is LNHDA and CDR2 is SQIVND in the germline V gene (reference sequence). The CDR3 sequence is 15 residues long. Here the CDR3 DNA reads TGTGCCAGTAGTACCTCCGGGAGGGTGGGAAACATTCAGTACTTC. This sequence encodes CASSTSGRVGNIQYF.

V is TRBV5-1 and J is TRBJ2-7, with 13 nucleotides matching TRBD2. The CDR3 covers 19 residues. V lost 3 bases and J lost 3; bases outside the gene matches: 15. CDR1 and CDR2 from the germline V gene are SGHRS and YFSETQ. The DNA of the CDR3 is TGCGCCAGCAGCTCGAATGGGGGGACTAGCGGGACAGATTTCTACGAGCAGTACTTC. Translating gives CASSSNGGTSGTDFYEQYF. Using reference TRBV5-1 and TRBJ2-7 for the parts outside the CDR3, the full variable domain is KAGVTQTPRYLIKTRGQQVTLSCSPISGHRSVSWYQQTPGQGLQFLFEYFSETQRNKGNFPGRFSGRQFSNSRSEMNVSTLELGDSALYLCASSSNGGTSGTDFYEQYFGPGTRLTVT.

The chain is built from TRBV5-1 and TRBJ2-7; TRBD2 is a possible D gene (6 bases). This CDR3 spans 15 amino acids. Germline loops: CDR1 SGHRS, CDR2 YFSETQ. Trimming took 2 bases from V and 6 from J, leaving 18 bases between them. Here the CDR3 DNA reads TGCGCCAGCAGCTTAAAAGGGACTCAAATGACCGAGCAGTACTTC. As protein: CASSLKGTQMTEQYF.

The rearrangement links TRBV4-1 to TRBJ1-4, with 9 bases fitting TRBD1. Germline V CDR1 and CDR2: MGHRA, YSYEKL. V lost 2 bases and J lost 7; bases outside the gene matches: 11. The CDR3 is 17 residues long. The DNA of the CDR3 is TGCGCCAGCAGCCAATTACCCACAGGGGGCGCGGGTGAAAAACTGTTTTTT. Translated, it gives CASSQLPTGGAGEKLFF.

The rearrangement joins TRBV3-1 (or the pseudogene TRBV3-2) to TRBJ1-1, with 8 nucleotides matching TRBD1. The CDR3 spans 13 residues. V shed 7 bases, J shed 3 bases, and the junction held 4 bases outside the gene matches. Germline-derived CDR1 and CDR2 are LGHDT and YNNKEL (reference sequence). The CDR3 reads CASTQGAHTEAFF. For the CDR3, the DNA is TGTGCCAGCACGCAGGGGGCGCACACTGAAGCTTTCTTT.

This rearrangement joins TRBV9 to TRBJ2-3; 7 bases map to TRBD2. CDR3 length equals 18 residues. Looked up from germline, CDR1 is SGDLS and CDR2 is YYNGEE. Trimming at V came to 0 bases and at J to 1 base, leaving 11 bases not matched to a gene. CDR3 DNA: TGTGCCAGCAGCGTAGATGGAGGTGGGGGGGTCCGCACAGATACGCAGTATTTT. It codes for CASSVDGGGGVRTDTQYF.

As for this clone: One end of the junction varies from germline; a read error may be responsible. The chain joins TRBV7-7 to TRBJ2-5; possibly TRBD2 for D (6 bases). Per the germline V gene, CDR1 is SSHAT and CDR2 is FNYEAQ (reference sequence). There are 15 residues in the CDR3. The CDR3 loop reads CASSLGTSRPETQYF. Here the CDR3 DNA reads TGTGCTAGCAGCTTAGGGACTTCCCGGCCGGAGACCCAGTACTTC. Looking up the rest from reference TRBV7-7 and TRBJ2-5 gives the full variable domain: GAGVSQSPRYKVTKRGQDVTLRCDPISSHATLYWYQQALGQGPEFLTYFNYEAQPDKSGLPSDRFSAERPEGSISTLTIQRTEQRDSAMYRCASSLGTSRPETQYFGPGTRLLVL.

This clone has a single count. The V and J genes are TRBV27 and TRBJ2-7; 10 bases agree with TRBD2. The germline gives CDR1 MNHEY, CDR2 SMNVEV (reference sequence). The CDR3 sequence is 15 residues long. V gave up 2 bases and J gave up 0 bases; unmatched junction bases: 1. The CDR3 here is CASSLASGSSYEQYV. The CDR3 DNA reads TGTGCCAGCAGTTTAGCTAGCGGGAGCTCCTACGAGCAGTACGTC.

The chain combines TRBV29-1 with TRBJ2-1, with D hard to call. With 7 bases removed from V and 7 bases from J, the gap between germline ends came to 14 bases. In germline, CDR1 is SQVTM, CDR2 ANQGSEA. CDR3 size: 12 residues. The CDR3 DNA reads TGCAGCGGTGGAGCTGGGTATAATGAGCAGTTCTTC. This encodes CSGGAGYNEQFF.

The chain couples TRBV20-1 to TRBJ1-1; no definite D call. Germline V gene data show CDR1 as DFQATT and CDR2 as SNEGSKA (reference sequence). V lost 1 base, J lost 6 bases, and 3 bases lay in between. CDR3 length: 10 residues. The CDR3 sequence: CSARASEAFF. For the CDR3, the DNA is TGCAGTGCTAGAGCGTCTGAAGCTTTCTTT.

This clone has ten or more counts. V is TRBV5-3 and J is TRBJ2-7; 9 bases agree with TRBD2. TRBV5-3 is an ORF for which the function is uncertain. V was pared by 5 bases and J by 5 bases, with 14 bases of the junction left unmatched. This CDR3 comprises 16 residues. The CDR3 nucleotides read TGTGCCAGAAGTCTTTGCCTGAGAGTAGCGGGAGACGAGCAGTACTTC. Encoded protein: CARSLCLRVAGDEQYF.

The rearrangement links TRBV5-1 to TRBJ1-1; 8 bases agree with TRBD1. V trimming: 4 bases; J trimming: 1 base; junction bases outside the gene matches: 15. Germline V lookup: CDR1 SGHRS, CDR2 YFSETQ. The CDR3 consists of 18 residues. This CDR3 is CASSTVSGTGIKNTEAFF. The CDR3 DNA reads TGCGCCAGCAGCACCGTCTCCGGGACAGGAATTAAGAACACTGAAGCTTTCTTT.

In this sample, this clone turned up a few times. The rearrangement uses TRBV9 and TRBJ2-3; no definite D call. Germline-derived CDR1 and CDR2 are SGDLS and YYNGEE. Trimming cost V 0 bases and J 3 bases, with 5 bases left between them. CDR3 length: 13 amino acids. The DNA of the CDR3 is TGTGCCAGCAGCGTAGCTCGTACAGATACGCAGTATTTT. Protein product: CASSVARTDTQYF.